This T cell receptor (beta chain) was captured in a study of T cells after yellow fever vaccination. Study background: SMART-Seq v4 Ultra Low Input prepared the low-cell-number fractions.

V was shortened by 6 bases and J by 8 bases, with 16 bases between the two germline ends. Germline V CDR1 and CDR2: KGHSH, LQKENI. The CDR3 runs 13 residues. This clonotype was detected only a few times. UMIs and a universal primer site were added when TCR cDNA was made by 5'RACE template switching. TCRdb reanalysed the 5' RACE reads using MiXCR and keeps one entry per CDR3 protein. The sample holds under 700,000 distinct CDR3 sequences, roughly 17% seen once. The receptor was derived from a man between 18 and 35 years old who received the YFV17D yellow fever vaccine. The V call is TRBV18, the J call TRBJ1-2; D gene uncertain. Here the sequenced sample was PBMCs, taken 5 to 6 days after the first yellow fever vaccination. The CDR3 DNA reads as TGTGCCAGCTCGCCCGACACCAGCTGGGGCTACACCTTC. Translation: CASSPDTSWGYTF. The entire variable domain, with the rest obtained from reference TRBV18 and TRBJ1-2, is as follows: NAGVMQNPRHLVRRRGQEARLRCSPMKGHSHVYWYRQLPEEGLKFMVYLQKENIIDESGMPKERFSAEFPKEGPSILRIQQVVRGDSAAYFCASSPDTSWGYTFGSGTRLTVV.